The TCR beta chain described here comes from a study of cytotoxic CD8 clonotypes in ibrutinib-treated CLL. About the study: Collecting the response samples happened after a median 12 months of treatment, with a range of 6 to 36. Study-wide results and limits: Baseline-level clonality went beyond age-matched healthy donors and moved in step with circulating CD8+ T-cell counts. Clonality grew at ibrutinib response; at progression, it decreased back toward baseline. The public clonotypes identified were infrequent and showed contraction or stability on treatment.

TCRdb's table, derived via immunoSEQ multiplex PCR, lists solely in-frame clones and lacks some. The table includes over 130,000 clones, around 81% detected once. Concerning this clone itself: Its antigen is as yet unknown.

Looked up from germline, CDR1 is MDHEN and CDR2 is SYDVKM. The CDR3 sequence is 15 residues long. V lost 2 bases and J 2 bases, leaving 12 bases between the germline ends. V gene TRBV28 combines with J gene TRBJ1-2; D gene ambiguous. The sample consisted of PBMCs, taken after 36 months of ibrutinib treatment. The sequence was obtained from a human donor with chronic lymphocytic leukemia. CDR3 amino acids: CASSLNWAENYGYTF. CDR3 in DNA: TGTGCCAGCAGTTTAAATTGGGCCGAGAACTATGGCTACACCTTC.